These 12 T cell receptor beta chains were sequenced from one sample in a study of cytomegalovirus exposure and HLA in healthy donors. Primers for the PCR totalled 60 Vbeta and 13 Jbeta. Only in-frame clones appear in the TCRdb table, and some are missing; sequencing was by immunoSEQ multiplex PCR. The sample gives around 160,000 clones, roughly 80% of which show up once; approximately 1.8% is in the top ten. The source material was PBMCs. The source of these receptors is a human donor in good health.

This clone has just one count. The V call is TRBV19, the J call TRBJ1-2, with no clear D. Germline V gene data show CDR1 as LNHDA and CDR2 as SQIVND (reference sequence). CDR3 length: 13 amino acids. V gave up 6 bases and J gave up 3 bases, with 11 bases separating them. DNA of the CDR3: TGTGCCAGTAGGGAGGGTTGGGACTATGGCTACACCTTC. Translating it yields CASREGWDYGYTF.

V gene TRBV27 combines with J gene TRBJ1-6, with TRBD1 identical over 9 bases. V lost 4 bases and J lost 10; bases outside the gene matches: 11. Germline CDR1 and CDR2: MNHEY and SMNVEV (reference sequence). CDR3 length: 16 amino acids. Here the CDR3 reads CASSSDRGWGGSPLHF. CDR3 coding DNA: TGTGCCAGCAGTTCGGACAGGGGTTGGGGGGGATCACCCCTCCACTTT.

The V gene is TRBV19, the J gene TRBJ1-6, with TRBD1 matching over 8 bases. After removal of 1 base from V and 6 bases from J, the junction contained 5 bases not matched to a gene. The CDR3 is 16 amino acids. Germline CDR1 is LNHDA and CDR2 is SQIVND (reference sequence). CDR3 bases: TGTGCCAGTAGTATAGCAGGGGGCAATTCTAATTCACCCCTCCACTTT. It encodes CASSIAGGNSNSPLHF.

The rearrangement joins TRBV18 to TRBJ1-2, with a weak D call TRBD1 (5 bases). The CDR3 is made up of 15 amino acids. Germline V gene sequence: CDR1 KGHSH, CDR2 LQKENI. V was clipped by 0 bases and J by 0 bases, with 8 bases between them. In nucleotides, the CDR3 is TGTGCCAGCTCACCACCGGGGGGATCTAACTATGGCTACACCTTC. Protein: CASSPPGGSNYGYTF.

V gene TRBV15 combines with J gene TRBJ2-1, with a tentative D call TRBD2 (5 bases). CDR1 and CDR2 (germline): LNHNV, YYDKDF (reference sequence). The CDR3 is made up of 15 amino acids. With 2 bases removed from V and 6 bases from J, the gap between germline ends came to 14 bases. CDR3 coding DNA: TGTGCCACCAGCAGAAACCCCTTAGGAGGCAATGAGCAGTTCTTC. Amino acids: CATSRNPLGGNEQFF. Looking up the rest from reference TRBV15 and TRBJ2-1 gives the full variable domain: DAMVIQNPRYQVTQFGKPVTLSCSQTLNHNVMYWYQQKSSQAPKLLFHYYDKDFNNEADTPDNFQSRRPNTSFCFLDIRSPGLGDTAMYLCATSRNPLGGNEQFFGPGTRLTVL.

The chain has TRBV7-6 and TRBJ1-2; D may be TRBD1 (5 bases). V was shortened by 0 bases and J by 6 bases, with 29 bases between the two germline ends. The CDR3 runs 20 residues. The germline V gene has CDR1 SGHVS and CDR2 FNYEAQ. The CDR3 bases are TGTGCCAGCAGCTTAGCCCCGCCGTCTTCGACTGACAGTGTTGAACATGGCTACACCTTC. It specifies CASSLAPPSSTDSVEHGYTF.

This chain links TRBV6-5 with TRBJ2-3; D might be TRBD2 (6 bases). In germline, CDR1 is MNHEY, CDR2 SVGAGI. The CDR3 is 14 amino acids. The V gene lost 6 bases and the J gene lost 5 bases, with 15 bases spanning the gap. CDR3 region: CASRRGTLEDTQYF. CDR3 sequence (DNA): TGTGCCAGCAGACGCGGGACTCTGGAAGATACGCAGTATTTT.

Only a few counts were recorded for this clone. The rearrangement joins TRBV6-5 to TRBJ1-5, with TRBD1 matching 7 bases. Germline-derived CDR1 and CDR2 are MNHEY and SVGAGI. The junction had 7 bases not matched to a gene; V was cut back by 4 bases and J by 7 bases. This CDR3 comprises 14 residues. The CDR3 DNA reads TGTGCCAGCAGTTTACCGACAGGGTACCAGCCCCAGCATTTT. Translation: CASSLPTGYQPQHF.

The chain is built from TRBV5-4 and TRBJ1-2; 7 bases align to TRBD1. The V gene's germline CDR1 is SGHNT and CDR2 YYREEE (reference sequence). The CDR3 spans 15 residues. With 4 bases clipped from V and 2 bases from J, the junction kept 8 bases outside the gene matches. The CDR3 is CASSAGQASNYGYTF. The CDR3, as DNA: TGTGCCAGCAGCGCAGGACAGGCCTCCAACTATGGCTACACCTTC.

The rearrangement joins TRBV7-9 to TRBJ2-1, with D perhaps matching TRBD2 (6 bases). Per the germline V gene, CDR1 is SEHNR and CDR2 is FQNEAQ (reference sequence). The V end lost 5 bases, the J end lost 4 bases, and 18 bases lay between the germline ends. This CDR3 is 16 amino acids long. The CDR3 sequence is CASSAVGAGRYNEQFF. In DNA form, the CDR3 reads TGTGCCAGCAGCGCCGTTGGTGCGGGGCGTTACAATGAGCAGTTCTTC. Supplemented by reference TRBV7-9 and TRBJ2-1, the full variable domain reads DTGVSQNPRHKITKRGQNVTFRCDPISEHNRLYWYRQTLGQGPEFLTYFQNEAQLEKSRLLSDRFSAERPKGSFSTLEIQRTEQGDSAMYLCASSAVGAGRYNEQFFGPGTRLTVL.

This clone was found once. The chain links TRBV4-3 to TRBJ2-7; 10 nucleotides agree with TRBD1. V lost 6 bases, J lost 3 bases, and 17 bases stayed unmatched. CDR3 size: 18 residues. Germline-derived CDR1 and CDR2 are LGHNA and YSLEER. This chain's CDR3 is CASRSPGQGKSPLYEQYF. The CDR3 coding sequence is TGCGCCAGCAGATCCCCGGGACAGGGGAAGAGTCCCCTCTACGAGCAGTACTTC.

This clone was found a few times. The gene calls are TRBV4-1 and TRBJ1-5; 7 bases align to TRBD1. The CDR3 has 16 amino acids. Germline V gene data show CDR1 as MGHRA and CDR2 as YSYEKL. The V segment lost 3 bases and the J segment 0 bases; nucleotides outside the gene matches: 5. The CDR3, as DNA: TGCGCCAGCAGCCACCGGACAGGAAATAGCAATCAGCCCCAGCATTTT. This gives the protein CASSHRTGNSNQPQHF.